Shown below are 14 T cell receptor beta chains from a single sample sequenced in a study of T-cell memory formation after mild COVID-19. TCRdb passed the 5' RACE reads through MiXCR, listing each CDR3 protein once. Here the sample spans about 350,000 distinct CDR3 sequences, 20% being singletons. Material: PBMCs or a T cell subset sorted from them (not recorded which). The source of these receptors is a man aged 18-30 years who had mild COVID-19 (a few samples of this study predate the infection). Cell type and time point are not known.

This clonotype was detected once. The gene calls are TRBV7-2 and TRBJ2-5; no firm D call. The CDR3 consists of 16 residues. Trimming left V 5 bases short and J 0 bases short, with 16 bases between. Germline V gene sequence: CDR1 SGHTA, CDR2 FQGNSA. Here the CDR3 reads CASSPPARWYQETQYF. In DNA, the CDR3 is TGTGCCAGCAGCCCACCGGCTCGGTGGTACCAAGAGACCCAGTACTTC.

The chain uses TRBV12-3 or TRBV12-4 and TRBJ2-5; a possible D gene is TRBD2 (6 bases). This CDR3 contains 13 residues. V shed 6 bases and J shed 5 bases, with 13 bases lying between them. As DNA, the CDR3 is TGTGCCAGCAGGCTGACTAGTACGGAGACCCAGTACTTC. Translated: CASRLTSTETQYF.

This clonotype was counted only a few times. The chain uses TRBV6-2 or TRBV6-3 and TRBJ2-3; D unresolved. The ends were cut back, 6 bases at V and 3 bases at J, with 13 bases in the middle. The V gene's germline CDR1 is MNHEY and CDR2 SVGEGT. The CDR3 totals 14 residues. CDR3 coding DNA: TGTGCCAGCAGCCTCCGGGCCACAACAGATACGCAGTATTTT. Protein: CASSLRATTDTQYF.

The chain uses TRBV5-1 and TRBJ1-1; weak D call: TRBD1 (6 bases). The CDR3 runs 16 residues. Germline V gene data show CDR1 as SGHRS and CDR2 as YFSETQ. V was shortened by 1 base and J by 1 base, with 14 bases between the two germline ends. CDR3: CASSLLDSTSNTEAFF. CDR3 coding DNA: TGCGCCAGCAGCTTGCTGGACAGCACCTCGAACACTGAAGCTTTCTTT.

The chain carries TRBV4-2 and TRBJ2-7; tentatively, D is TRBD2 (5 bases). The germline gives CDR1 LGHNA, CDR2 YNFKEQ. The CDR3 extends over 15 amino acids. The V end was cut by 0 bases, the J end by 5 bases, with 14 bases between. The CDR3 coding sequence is TGTGCCAGCAGCCAAGAACTCTGGCGCGGGCACGAGCAGTACGTC. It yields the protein CASSQELWRGHEQYV.

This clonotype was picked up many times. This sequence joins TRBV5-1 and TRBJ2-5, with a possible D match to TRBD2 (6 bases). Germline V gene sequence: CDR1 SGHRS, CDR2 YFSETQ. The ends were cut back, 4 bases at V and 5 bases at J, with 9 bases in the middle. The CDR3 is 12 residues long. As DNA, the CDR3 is TGCGCCAGCAGCCCGGGGGTGGAGACCCAGTACTTC. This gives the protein CASSPGVETQYF.

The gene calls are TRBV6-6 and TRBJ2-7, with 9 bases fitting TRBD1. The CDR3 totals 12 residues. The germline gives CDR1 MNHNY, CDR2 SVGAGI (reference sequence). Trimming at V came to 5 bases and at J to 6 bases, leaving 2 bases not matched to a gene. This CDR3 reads CASSGQGREQYF. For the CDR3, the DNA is TGTGCCAGCAGTGGACAGGGGCGCGAGCAGTACTTC.

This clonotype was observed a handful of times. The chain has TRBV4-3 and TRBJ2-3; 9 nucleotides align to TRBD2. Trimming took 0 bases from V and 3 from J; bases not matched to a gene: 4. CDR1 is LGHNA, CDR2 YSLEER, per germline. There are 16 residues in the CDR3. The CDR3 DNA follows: TGCGCCAGCAGCCAAGATGCGGGGGGGCGAACAGATACGCAGTATTTT. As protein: CASSQDAGGRTDTQYF.

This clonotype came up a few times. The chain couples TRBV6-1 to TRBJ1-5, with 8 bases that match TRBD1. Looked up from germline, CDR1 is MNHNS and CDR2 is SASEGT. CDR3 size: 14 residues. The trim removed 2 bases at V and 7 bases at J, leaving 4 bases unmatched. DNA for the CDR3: TGTGCCAGCAGTGAACAGGGGGCAGAACAGCCCCAGCATTTT. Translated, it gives CASSEQGAEQPQHF.

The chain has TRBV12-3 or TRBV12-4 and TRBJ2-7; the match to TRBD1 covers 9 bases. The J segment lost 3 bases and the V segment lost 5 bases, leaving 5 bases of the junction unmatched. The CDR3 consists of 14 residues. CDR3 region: CASSPRDRVYEQYF. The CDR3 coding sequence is TGTGCCAGCAGTCCACGGGACAGGGTCTACGAGCAGTACTTC.

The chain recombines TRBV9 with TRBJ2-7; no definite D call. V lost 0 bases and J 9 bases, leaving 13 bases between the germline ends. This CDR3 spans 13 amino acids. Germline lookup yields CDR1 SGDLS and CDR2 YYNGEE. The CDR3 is CASSVGVSSMQYF. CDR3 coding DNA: TGTGCCAGCAGCGTAGGGGTGAGCTCAATGCAGTACTTC.

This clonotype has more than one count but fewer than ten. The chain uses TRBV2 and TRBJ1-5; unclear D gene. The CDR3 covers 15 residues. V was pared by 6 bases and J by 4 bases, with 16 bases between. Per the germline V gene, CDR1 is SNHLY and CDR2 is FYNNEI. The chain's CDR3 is CASRERTEPNQPQHF. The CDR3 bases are TGTGCCAGCAGGGAGCGGACTGAACCTAATCAGCCCCAGCATTTT.

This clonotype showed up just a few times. In DNA, the CDR3 is TGTGCCAGCAGTCCCTTGACAGTAGCCAAAAACATTCAGTACTTC. This translates into CASSPLTVAKNIQYF. The chain joins TRBV2 to TRBJ2-4; D possibly corresponds to TRBD1 (5 bases). The V end was cut by 5 bases, the J end by 0 bases, with 11 bases between. In germline, CDR1 is SNHLY, CDR2 FYNNEI. This CDR3 comprises 15 residues.

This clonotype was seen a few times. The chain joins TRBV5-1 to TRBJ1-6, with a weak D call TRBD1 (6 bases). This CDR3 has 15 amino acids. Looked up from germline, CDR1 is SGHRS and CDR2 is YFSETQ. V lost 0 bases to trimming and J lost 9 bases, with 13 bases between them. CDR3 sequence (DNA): TGCGCCAGCAGCTTGGCTCAGGGGCTACGTTCACCCCTCCACTTT. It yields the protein CASSLAQGLRSPLHF.